The 21 T cell receptor beta chains reported below all come from one sample, sequenced in a study of T cells in women clearing cervical HPV infection. Assay: immunoSEQ multiplex PCR; the TCRdb copy retains only in-frame clones and omits some. The sample table sets out roughly 48,000 clones. The sequenced sample consisted of blood buffy coat. These receptors were obtained from a woman between 18 and 75 years old with a cervical HPV16 infection that either progressed to CIN3+ or cleared (not recorded which).

To note about this clone: The CDR3 extends 3 residues past the end of the read, so its final part is completed from the germline J gene. The V and J genes are TRBV4-2 and TRBJ2-1, with TRBD2 matching over 13 bases. The junction had 1 base not matched to a gene; V was cut back by 1 base and J by 1 base. The CDR3 runs to 17 residues. In germline, CDR1 is LGHNA, CDR2 YNFKEQ. The CDR3 reads CASSQALAGGSYNEQFF. Incomplete CDR3 DNA: TGTGCCAGCAGCCAAGCACTAGCGGGGGGGTCCTACAATGAG.

The DNA read from the CDR3 is TGTGCCAGCAGCGTCGCTAATAATTCACCC. Its protein is CASSVANNSP. In full, the CDR3 is CASSVANNSPLHF. This chain links TRBV9 with TRBJ1-6, with D unresolved. The CDR3 end lies 3 residues beyond the end of the read and is filled in from the germline J gene. This CDR3 contains 13 residues. Deletions cut 2 bases from V and 5 bases from J, with 5 bases between. CDR1 is SGDLS and CDR2 is YYNGEE in the germline V gene.

As for this clone: The read ends 3 residues before the CDR3 terminus; that terminus is restored from the germline J gene. V and J are TRBV18 and TRBJ2-3; TRBD1 agrees at 10 bases. The CDR3 spans 17 residues. The J segment lost 2 bases and the V segment lost 3 bases, leaving 8 bases of the junction unmatched. Germline values: CDR1 KGHSH, CDR2 LQKENI. CDR3 DNA, as far as it was read: TGTGCCAGCTCACCGGAAGGGACAGGGGCTTTCACAGATACG. Its translation is CASSPEGTGAFTDT. The full CDR3 is CASSPEGTGAFTDTQYF.

Turning to this clone: The CDR3 end lies 3 residues beyond the end of the read and is filled in from the germline J gene. The chain has TRBV7-3 and TRBJ2-4; TRBD1 matches at 8 bases. Per germline, CDR1 SGHTA and CDR2 FQGTGA. The V gene end was trimmed by 5 bases and the J gene end by 5 bases; junction bases not matched to a gene: 14. The CDR3 loop spans 17 amino acids. The CDR3 here is CASSRQGLGTFENIQYF. CDR3 DNA, as far as it was read: TGTGCCAGCAGCCGACAGGGGCTGGGGACCTTCGAAAACATT. The entire variable domain, with the rest obtained from reference TRBV7-3 and TRBJ2-4, is as follows: GAGVSQTPSNKVTEKGKYVELRCDPISGHTALYWYRQSLGQGPEFLIYFQGTGAADDSGLPNDRFFAVRPEGSVSTLKIQRTERGDSAVYLCASSRQGLGTFENIQYFGAGTRLSVL.

Incomplete CDR3 DNA: TGCGCCAGCAGTGTCGGGGGAGTGGGGCACAATGAG. As protein: CASSVGGVGHNE. The full CDR3 protein is CASSVGGVGHNEQFF. The rearrangement links TRBV10-1 to TRBJ2-1; tentative D call: TRBD2 (6 bases). The DNA ends 3 residues before the CDR3 does, and the rest of the CDR3 is filled in from the germline J gene. Trimming took 4 bases from V and 5 from J, leaving 15 bases between them. Germline V lookup: CDR1 WNHNN, CDR2 SYGVQD (reference sequence). This CDR3 is built from 15 residues.

A note on this clone: The read gets to within 3 residues of the CDR3 end, and the germline J gene fills in the rest. This chain joins TRBV28 and TRBJ1-1; 7 nucleotides line up with TRBD1. CDR1 is MDHEN and CDR2 is SYDVKM in the germline V gene. Germline trimming cut 3 bases from V and 5 bases from J; bases unmatched to any gene: 6. The CDR3 is 14 amino acids. The sequenced part of the CDR3 DNA is TGTGCCAGCAGTTTCAGGGGGGTAAGGACTGAA. Protein: CASSFRGVRTE. The complete CDR3 sequence is CASSFRGVRTEAFF.

As to this clone: The missing CDR3 end, 3 residues past where the read stops, is filled in from the germline J gene. The chain joins TRBV5-1 to TRBJ2-3, with 13 bases lining up with TRBD2. CDR1 and CDR2 from the germline V gene are SGHRS and YFSETQ. This CDR3 has 15 residues. V shed 4 bases, J shed 5 bases, and the junction held 4 bases outside the gene matches. The chain's CDR3 is CASSHTSGREDTQYF. CDR3 DNA, as far as it was read: TGCGCCAGCAGCCACACTAGCGGGAGGGAAGATACG.

CDR3 amino acids: CSARLVAAPNSPLHF. CDR3 bases read: TGCAGTGCTAGATTGGTAGCAGCCCCCAATTCACCC. The genes are TRBV20-1 and TRBJ1-6; D remains unclear. From the germline J gene comes the end of the CDR3, since the read stops 3 residues before it. This CDR3 region has 15 residues. Trimming shortened V by 2 bases and J by 7 bases, and 15 bases separated the two germline ends. Germline V gives CDR1 DFQATT, CDR2 SNEGSKA (reference sequence).

Comment on this clone: The observed sequence ends 3 residues before the CDR3 terminus, with the missing tail filled in from the germline J gene. J is TRBJ1-1 and V is TRBV29-1, with TRBD1 as a possible D gene (6 bases). Germline CDR1 is SQVTM and CDR2 is ANQGSEA. This CDR3 has 14 residues. The part of the CDR3 DNA that was read is TGCAGCGTTGGCCCCGGGACACCAGCGGGGGTA. This encodes CSVGPGTPAGV. The full CDR3 reads CSVGPGTPAGVAFF.

Points on this clone: The read ends 3 residues early relative to the CDR3; the germline J gene fills the gap. J is TRBJ1-2 and V is TRBV2, with a tentative D call TRBD1 (5 bases). The V gene lost 8 bases and the J gene lost 4 bases, with 17 bases spanning the gap. CDR1 SNHLY and CDR2 FYNNEI come from the germline V gene. The CDR3 sequence is 14 residues long. The CDR3 spells CASDLVGESYGYTF. CDR3 bases read: TGTGCCAGCGATTTGGTAGGGGAGAGCTATGGC.

As to this clone: Coverage ceases 3 residues before the CDR3 finishes, and the germline J gene fills in the end. This chain links TRBV28 with TRBJ2-6; 10 nucleotides agree with TRBD2. CDR1 and CDR2 (germline): MDHEN, SYDVKM. The J segment lost 4 bases and the V segment lost 6 bases, leaving 3 bases of the junction unmatched. This CDR3 region has 15 residues. The CDR3 is CASSQRGGGANVLTF. The CDR3 bases that were read are TGTGCCAGCAGCCAGCGGGGGGGAGGGGCCAACGTC. Filled out from reference TRBV28 and TRBJ2-6, the complete variable domain reads DVKVTQSSRYLVKRTGEKVFLECVQDMDHENMFWYRQDPGLGLRLIYFSYDVKMKEKGDIPEGYSVSREKKERFSLILESASTNQTSMYLCASSQRGGGANVLTFGAGSRLTVL.

Of note for this clone: From the germline J gene comes the end of the CDR3, since the read stops 3 residues before it. The J gene is TRBJ2-7, the V gene TRBV20-1; 9 bases are a match to TRBD2. Germline CDR1 reads DFQATT; CDR2 reads SNEGSKA (reference sequence). The V segment lost 5 bases and the J segment 4 bases; nucleotides outside the gene matches: 12. This CDR3 contains 15 residues. CDR3 sequence reads: CSASQGVAGVYEQYF. The sequenced CDR3 bases are TGCAGTGCTTCCCAAGGGGTAGCGGGAGTTTACGAG.

CDR3 sequence reads: CASSLYRGVGELFF. The part of the CDR3 DNA that was read is TGTGCCAGCAGCCTATATAGGGGAGTCGGGGAG. This sequence joins TRBV14 and TRBJ2-2; D may be TRBD1 or TRBD2 (5 bases each). Coverage ceases 3 residues before the CDR3 finishes, and the germline J gene fills in the end. The CDR3 spans 14 residues. Trimming removed 4 bases from V and 7 bases from J, with 13 bases in between. Germline loops: CDR1 SGHDN, CDR2 FVKESK.

In the case of this clone: Sequencing ends 3 residues short of the CDR3 end; the germline J gene provides the rest. This rearrangement joins TRBV20-1 to TRBJ2-3, with TRBD2 matching 12 bases. The V segment lost 5 bases and the J segment 5 bases; nucleotides outside the gene matches: 14. Germline CDR1 and CDR2: DFQATT and SNEGSKA (reference sequence). This CDR3 is 17 amino acids long. This CDR3 reads CSAGGSSGGAGRDTQYF. The sequenced part of the CDR3 DNA is TGCAGTGCTGGGGGCTCTAGCGGGGGGGCCGGGAGAGATACG.

For this clone: The CDR3 end falls 3 residues outside the read, so it is completed with the germline J gene. This chain links TRBV5-1 with TRBJ1-1; no definite D call. This CDR3 spans 14 amino acids. Germline values: CDR1 SGHRS, CDR2 YFSETQ. Trimming stripped 4 bases from V and 6 bases from J, with 16 bases between. CDR3 amino acids: CASSLAPVEAEAFF. Incomplete CDR3 DNA: TGCGCCAGCAGCCTAGCCCCCGTAGAGGCTGAA.

For this clone: The read comes to an end 3 residues before the CDR3 does, leaving the germline J gene to fill in the end. The rearrangement joins TRBV7-7 to TRBJ1-1, with a possible D match to TRBD1 (5 bases). The CDR3 is 13 amino acids. Trimming stripped 5 bases from V and 2 bases from J, with 9 bases between. Germline loops: CDR1 SSHAT, CDR2 FNYEAQ (reference sequence). The CDR3 bases that were read are TGTGCCAGCAGCAGACAGCCAAACACTGAA. Translating gives CASSRQPNTE. The complete CDR3 protein is CASSRQPNTEAFF.

A note on this clone: The CDR3 extends 3 residues past the end of the read, so its final part is completed from the germline J gene. V gene TRBV14 combines with J gene TRBJ2-5; no clear D. With 1 base removed from V and 4 bases from J, the gap between germline ends came to 4 bases. Germline V lookup: CDR1 SGHDN, CDR2 FVKESK. This CDR3 is built from 12 residues. Partial CDR3 DNA: TGTGCCAGCAGCCAAGTCTCAGAGACC. Its translation: CASSQVSET. The complete CDR3 sequence is CASSQVSETQYF.

The sequenced part of the CDR3 DNA is TGCGCCAGCAGCCAAGATAGCGGGAGTTTTTACGAG. This encodes CASSQDSGSFYE. The complete CDR3 protein is CASSQDSGSFYEQYF. The V call is TRBV4-1, the J call TRBJ2-7, with TRBD2 matching 9 bases. Sequencing ends 3 residues short of the CDR3 end; the germline J gene provides the rest. The CDR3 is 15 residues long. CDR1 is MGHRA and CDR2 is YSYEKL in the germline V gene. The V segment lost 0 bases and the J segment 4 bases; nucleotides outside the gene matches: 4.

The sequenced part of the CDR3 DNA is TGTGCCAGTAGTCCGCAGATCGGCGGGAGTAGTGCAGATACG. This gives the protein CASSPQIGGSSADT. The full CDR3 protein is CASSPQIGGSSADTQYF. The chain uses TRBV19 and TRBJ2-3, with 7 bases that match TRBD2. With the read ending 3 residues before the CDR3 end, the germline J gene is used to fill in that end. Per germline, CDR1 LNHDA and CDR2 SQIVND (reference sequence). Trimming cost V 5 bases and J 4 bases; bases outside gene matches: 15. CDR3 length equals 17 residues.

On this clone itself: The observed sequence ends 3 residues before the CDR3 terminus, with the missing tail filled in from the germline J gene. The chain employs TRBV20-1 and TRBJ2-3, with D hard to call. CDR3 length equals 12 residues. CDR1 and CDR2 from the germline V gene are DFQATT and SNEGSKA (reference sequence). V lost 1 base, J lost 4 bases, and 6 bases lay in between. The covered CDR3 bases are TGCAGTGCTAGAGGGCCCGCAGATACG. Its translation: CSARGPADT. The entire CDR3 protein is CSARGPADTQYF.

As concerns this clone: The sequence runs out 3 residues before the end of the CDR3; the remainder is reconstructed from the germline J gene. The V gene is TRBV20-1, the J gene TRBJ2-7, with TRBD2 identical over 8 bases. J gave up 1 base and V 0 bases, and 8 bases lay outside the gene matches. The germline V gene encodes CDR1 DFQATT and CDR2 SNEGSKA (reference sequence). The CDR3 sequence is 16 residues long. CDR3: CSARDPQRGGSYEQYF. The sequenced part of the CDR3 DNA is TGCAGTGCTAGAGATCCCCAACGGGGGGGATCCTACGAG.